This T cell receptor beta chain was identified in a study of T cells expressing NK-cell markers. Study context: Beta-chain profiling covered CD3+CD56+NKG2C+, CD3+CD56+NKG2C- and CD3+CD56-NKG2C+ sorted subsets. Notes on the study in general: In a group of 5 or 6 donors, dominant NKG2C+ clonotypes represented about 1.0-7.5% of CD8+ T cells.

Worth noting for this clonotype: The antigen is unknown.

5'RACE template switching built TCR beta cDNA with unique molecular identifiers. For each CDR3 protein, TCRdb gives one entry from its re-call of the 5' RACE reads, without DNA. This table holds roughly 430,000 distinct CDR3 sequences. The CDR3 is made up of 14 amino acids. CDR1 is MNHNS, CDR2 SASEGT, per germline. Sequenced input: blood T cells: a sorted CD56 or NKG2C T cell subset, CD4+ or CD8+ T cells, or bulk PBMC T cells (not recorded which). The TCR comes from a woman aged 18 to 75 in good health. The genes are TRBV6-1 and TRBJ2-7; lacking DNA, the TRBD1 call made by TCRdb goes unchecked. The CDR3 sequence is CASRRRDQAYEQYF.